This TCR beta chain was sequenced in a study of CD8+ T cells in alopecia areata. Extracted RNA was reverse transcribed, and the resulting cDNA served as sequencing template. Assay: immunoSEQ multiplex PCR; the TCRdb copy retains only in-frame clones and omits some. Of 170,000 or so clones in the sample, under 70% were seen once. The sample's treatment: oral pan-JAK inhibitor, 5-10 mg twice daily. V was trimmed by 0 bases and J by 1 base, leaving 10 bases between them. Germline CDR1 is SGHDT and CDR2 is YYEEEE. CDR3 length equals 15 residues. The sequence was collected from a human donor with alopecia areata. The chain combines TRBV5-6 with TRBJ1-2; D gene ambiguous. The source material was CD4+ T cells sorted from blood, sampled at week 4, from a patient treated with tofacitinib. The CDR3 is CASSLVGRYNYGYTF. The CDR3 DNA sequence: TGTGCCAGCAGCTTGGTCGGCAGATATAACTATGGCTACACCTTC.